This T cell receptor beta chain stems from a study of naive and memory T cell subsets. Germline V gene sequence: CDR1 MNHEY, CDR2 SMNVEV (reference sequence). V was pared by 5 bases and J by 3 bases, with 11 bases between. This CDR3 is 14 amino acids long. An equimolar mix of two oligonucleotides served as the beta constant-region primer for TRBC1 and TRBC2. The ligated cDNA underwent four PCR rounds using SP2 and nested alpha and beta constant-region primers. TCRdb ran MiXCR on the UMI-ligation and nested PCR reads and lists one entry per CDR3 protein. Among approximately 100,000 distinct CDR3 sequences, 14% were seen once, and the ten largest hold approximately 2.8%. The study's findings and limits: Especially in CD8 cells, naive repertoires contained a few larger clonotypes, possibly CD45RA-re-expressing memory cells. A clonotype means one alpha or beta sequence, not an alpha/beta pair. In naive cells, over 90% of TCR sequences were seen only once.

This clonotype was found many times. Antigen unknown. Separate alpha and beta amplification began at the second PCR step. Cells stained for CD3, CD4, CD8, CD45RA and CD27 were sorted into four subsets. Specimen: naive CD8+ T cells from blood. The sequence derives from a human donor in good health. This chain links TRBV27 with TRBJ1-5, with D hard to call. Here the CDR3 DNA reads TGTGCCAGCAGTCCAAAGATGCCCAATCAGCCCCAGCATTTT. Amino acid sequence: CASSPKMPNQPQHF.